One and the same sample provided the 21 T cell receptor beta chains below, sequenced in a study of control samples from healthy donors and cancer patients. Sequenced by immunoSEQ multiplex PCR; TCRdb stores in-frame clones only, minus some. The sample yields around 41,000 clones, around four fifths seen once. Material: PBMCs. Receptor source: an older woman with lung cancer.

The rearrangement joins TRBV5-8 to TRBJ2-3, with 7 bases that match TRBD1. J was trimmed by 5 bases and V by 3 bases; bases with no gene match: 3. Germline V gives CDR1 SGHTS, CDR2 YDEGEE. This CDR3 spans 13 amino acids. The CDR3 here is CASSWAGGDTQYF. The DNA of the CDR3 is TGTGCCAGCAGCTGGGCAGGGGGAGATACGCAGTATTTT.

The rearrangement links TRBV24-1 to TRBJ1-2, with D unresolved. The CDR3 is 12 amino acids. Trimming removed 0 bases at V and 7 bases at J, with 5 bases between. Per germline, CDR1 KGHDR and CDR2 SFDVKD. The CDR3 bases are TGTGCCACCAGTGATTTGAGGTCTGGCTACACCTTC. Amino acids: CATSDLRSGYTF.

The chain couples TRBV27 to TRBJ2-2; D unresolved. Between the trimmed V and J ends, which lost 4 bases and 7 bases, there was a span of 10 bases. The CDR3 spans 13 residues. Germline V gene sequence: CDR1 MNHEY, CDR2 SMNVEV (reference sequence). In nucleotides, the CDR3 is TGTGCCAGCAGTTCGTCGGGCTTCGGGGAGCTGTTTTTT. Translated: CASSSSGFGELFF.

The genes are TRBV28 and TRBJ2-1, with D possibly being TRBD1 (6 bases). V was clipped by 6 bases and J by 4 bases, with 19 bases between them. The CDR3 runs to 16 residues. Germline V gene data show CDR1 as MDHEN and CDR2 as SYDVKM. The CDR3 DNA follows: TGTGCCAGCAGCCTTTATTTGACAGGACGATACAATGAGCAGTTCTTC. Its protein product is CASSLYLTGRYNEQFF.

The chain's CDR3 is CASSPANGEQFF. In DNA form, the CDR3 reads TGCGCCAGCAGTCCCGCAAATGGGGAGCAGTTCTTC. The chain combines TRBV5-1 with TRBJ2-1; D unclear. Germline CDR1 reads SGHRS; CDR2 reads YFSETQ. Trimming cost V 5 bases and J 10 bases, with 13 bases left between them. This CDR3 region has 12 residues.

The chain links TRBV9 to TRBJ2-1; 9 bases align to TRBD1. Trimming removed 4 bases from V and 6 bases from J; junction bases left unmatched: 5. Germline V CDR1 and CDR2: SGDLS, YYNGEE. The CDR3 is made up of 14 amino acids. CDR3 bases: TGTGCCAGCAGCCCGGGGACAGGGCTCAATGAGCAGTTCTTC. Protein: CASSPGTGLNEQFF.

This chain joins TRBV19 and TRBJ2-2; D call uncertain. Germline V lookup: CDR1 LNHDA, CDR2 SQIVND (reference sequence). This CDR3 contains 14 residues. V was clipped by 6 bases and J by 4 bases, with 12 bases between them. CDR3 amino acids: CASSVSRATGELFF. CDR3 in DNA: TGTGCCAGTAGCGTCTCTAGGGCCACCGGGGAGCTGTTTTTT.

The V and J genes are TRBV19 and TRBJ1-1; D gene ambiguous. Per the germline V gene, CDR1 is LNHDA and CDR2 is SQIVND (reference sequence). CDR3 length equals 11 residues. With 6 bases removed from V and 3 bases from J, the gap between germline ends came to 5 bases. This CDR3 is CASSLYTEAFF. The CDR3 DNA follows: TGTGCCAGTAGCTTATACACTGAAGCTTTCTTT.

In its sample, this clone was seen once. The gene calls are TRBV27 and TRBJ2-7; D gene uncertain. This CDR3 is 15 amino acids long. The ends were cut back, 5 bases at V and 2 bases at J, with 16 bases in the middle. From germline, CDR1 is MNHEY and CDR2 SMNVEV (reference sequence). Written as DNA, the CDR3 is TGTGCCAGCAGTCCGCGACCGCACAGAGCCTACGAGCAGTACTTC. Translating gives CASSPRPHRAYEQYF.

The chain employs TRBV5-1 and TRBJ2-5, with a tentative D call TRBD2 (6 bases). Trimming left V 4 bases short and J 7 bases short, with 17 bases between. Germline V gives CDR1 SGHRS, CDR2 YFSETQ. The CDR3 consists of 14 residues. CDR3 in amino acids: CASSLGWEVTTQYF. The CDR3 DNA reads TGCGCCAGCAGCCTGGGCTGGGAGGTTACGACCCAGTACTTC.

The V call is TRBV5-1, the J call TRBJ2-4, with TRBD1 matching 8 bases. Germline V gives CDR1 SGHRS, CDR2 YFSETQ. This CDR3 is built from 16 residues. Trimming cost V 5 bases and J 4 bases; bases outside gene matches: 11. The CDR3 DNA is TGCGCCAGCAGGAGAGGACCTCGACAGGGGAAAAACATTCAGTACTTC. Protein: CASRRGPRQGKNIQYF.

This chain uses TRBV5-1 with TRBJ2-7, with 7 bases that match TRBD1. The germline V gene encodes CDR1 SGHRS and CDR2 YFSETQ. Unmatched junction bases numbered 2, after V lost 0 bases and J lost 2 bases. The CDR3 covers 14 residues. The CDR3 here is CASSLGDSPYEQYF. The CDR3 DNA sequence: TGCGCCAGCAGCTTGGGGGACAGTCCCTACGAGCAGTACTTC.

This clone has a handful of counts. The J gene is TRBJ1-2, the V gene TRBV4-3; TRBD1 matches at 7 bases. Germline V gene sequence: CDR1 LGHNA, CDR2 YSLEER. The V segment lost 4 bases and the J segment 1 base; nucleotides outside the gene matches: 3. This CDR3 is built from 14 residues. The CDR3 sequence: CASSRGQSNYGYTF. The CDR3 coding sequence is TGCGCCAGCAGCCGGGGACAGAGTAACTATGGCTACACCTTC.

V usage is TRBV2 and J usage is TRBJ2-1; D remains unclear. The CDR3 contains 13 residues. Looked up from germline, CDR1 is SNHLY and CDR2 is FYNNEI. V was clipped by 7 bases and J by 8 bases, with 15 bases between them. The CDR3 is CASNLDYSYEQFF. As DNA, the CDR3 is TGTGCCAGCAATCTGGATTATAGCTATGAGCAGTTCTTC.

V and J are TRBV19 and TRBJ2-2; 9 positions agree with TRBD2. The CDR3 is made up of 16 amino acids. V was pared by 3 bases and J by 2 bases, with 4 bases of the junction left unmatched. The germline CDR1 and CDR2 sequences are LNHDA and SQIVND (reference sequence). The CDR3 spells CASSILRGGNTGELFF. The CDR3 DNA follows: TGTGCCAGTAGTATTTTGCGGGGGGGCAACACCGGGGAGCTGTTTTTT. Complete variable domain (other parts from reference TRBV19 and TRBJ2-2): DGGITQSPKYLFRKEGQNVTLSCEQNLNHDAMYWYRQDPGQGLRLIYYSQIVNDFQKGDIAEGYSVSREKKESFPLTVTSAQKNPTAFYLCASSILRGGNTGELFFGEGSRLTVL.

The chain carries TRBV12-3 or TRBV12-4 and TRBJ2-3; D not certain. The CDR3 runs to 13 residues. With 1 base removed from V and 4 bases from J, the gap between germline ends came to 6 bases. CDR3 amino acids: CASSLEWADTQYF. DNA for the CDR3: TGTGCCAGCAGTTTAGAGTGGGCAGATACGCAGTATTTT.

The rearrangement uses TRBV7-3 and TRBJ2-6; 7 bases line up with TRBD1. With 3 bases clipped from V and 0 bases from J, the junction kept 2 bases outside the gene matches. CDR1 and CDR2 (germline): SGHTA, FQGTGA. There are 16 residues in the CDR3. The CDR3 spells CASSLDRSSGANVLTF. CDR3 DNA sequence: TGTGCCAGCAGCTTGGACAGGAGCTCTGGGGCCAACGTCCTGACTTTC. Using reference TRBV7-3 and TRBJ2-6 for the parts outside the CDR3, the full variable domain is GAGVSQTPSNKVTEKGKYVELRCDPISGHTALYWYRQSLGQGPEFLIYFQGTGAADDSGLPNDRFFAVRPEGSVSTLKIQRTERGDSAVYLCASSLDRSSGANVLTFGAGSRLTVL.

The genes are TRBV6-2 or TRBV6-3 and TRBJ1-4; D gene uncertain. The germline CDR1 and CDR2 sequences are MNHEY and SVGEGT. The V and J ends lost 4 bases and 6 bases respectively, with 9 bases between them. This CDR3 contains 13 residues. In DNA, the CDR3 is TGTGCCAGCAGTTCCAGGCCTCATGAAAAACTGTTTTTT. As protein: CASSSRPHEKLFF.

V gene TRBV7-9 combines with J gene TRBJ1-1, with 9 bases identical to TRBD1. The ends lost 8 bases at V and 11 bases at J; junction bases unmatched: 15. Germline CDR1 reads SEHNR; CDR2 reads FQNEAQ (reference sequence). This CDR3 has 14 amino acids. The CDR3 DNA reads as TGTGCCAGCTCCCCCCAGCAGACAGGGGGTAGGGCTTTCTTT. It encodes CASSPQQTGGRAFF.

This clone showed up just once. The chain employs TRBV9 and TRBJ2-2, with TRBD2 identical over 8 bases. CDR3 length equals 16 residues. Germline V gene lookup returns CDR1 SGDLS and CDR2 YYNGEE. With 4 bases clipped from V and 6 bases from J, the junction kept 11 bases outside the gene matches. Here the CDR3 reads CASSTLREGGAGELFF. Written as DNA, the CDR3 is TGTGCCAGCAGCACCCTTCGGGAGGGCGGCGCCGGGGAGCTGTTTTTT.

The CDR3 region is CASSLPGDTTGELFF. The CDR3 DNA reads as TGTGCCAGCAGCTTGCCAGGGGACACCACCGGGGAGCTGTTTTTT. This chain links TRBV5-4 with TRBJ2-2; a weak D match, TRBD1 (6 bases). This CDR3 has 15 residues. Germline V gives CDR1 SGHNT, CDR2 YYREEE (reference sequence). Trimming shortened V by 1 base and J by 4 bases, and 11 bases separated the two germline ends. Complete variable domain (other parts from reference TRBV5-4 and TRBJ2-2): ETGVTQSPTHLIKTRGQQVTLRCSSQSGHNTVSWYQQALGQGPQFIFQYYREEENGRGNFPPRFSGLQFPNYSSELNVNALELDDSALYLCASSLPGDTTGELFFGEGSRLTVL.